The 10 T cell receptor beta chains listed next were all sequenced from one sample in a study of blood T cell repertoires in COVID-19. The repertoire was sequenced with immunoSEQ multiplex PCR; TCRdb's copy has only in-frame clones and lacks some. The sample includes around 700,000 clones, more than 80% of them seen just once. Material: peripheral blood. Receptors originate from a young woman with acute or convalescent COVID-19.

The chain recombines TRBV9 with TRBJ2-6; no clear D. Per the germline V gene, CDR1 is SGDLS and CDR2 is YYNGEE. The CDR3 extends over 15 amino acids. Trimming removed 3 bases from V and 0 bases from J, with 7 bases in between. The CDR3 coding sequence is TGTGCCAGCAGCGCGATCTACTCTGGGGCCAACGTCCTGACTTTC. Translation gives CASSAIYSGANVLTF.

The rearrangement links TRBV18 to TRBJ2-3; the match to TRBD1 covers 10 bases. The junction had 11 bases not matched to a gene; V was cut back by 6 bases and J by 5 bases. Per the germline V gene, CDR1 is KGHSH and CDR2 is LQKENI. The CDR3 is made up of 16 amino acids. The CDR3 DNA sequence: TGTGCCAGCTCCGAACGACAGGGGGCGCAGGTAGATACGCAGTATTTT. This translates into CASSERQGAQVDTQYF.

The chain links TRBV30 to TRBJ2-3, with TRBD2 matching over 11 bases. The CDR3 runs to 16 residues. V lost 2 bases, J lost 0 bases, and 4 bases stayed unmatched. CDR1 GTSNPN and CDR2 SVGIG come from the germline V gene (reference sequence). In DNA, the CDR3 is TGTGCCTGGAGTAGGAGACTAGCGGGAAGCACAGATACGCAGTATTTT. This translates into CAWSRRLAGSTDTQYF.

The chain is built from TRBV11-3 and TRBJ2-2, with 9 bases fitting TRBD2. In germline, CDR1 is SGHNT, CDR2 YENEEA. Trimming at V came to 11 bases and at J to 1 base, leaving 5 bases not matched to a gene. This CDR3 is built from 14 residues. In DNA, the CDR3 is TGTGCCCGCGGGCGGGGGGGGAACACCGGGGAGCTGTTTTTT. Translating it yields CARGRGGNTGELFF.

The rearrangement links TRBV27 to TRBJ1-2; 9 nucleotides agree with TRBD1. Looked up from germline, CDR1 is MNHEY and CDR2 is SMNVEV (reference sequence). There are 15 residues in the CDR3. Trimming took 5 bases from V and 4 from J; bases not matched to a gene: 8. The CDR3 bases are TGTGCCAGCAGTACGAGACAGGGGGGGGCCTATGGCTACACCTTC. This translates into CASSTRQGGAYGYTF.

The DNA of the CDR3 is TGTGCCAGCAGCATGACTAGCGGGAAGTACTTC. Protein product: CASSMTSGKYF. The chain joins TRBV7-9 to TRBJ2-7, with 11 bases identical to TRBD2. From germline, CDR1 is SEHNR and CDR2 FQNEAQ (reference sequence). The V segment lost 5 bases and the J segment 11 bases; nucleotides outside the gene matches: 2. The CDR3 covers 11 residues.

The rearrangement joins TRBV7-9 to TRBJ2-2; 7 positions agree with TRBD1. The CDR3 runs 16 residues. Germline V CDR1 and CDR2: SEHNR, FQNEAQ (reference sequence). Trimming at V came to 1 base and at J to 1 base, leaving 3 bases not matched to a gene. The CDR3 nucleotides read TGTGCCAGCAGCTTAGGGACAGGAGTGAACACCGGGGAGCTGTTTTTT. Its protein is CASSLGTGVNTGELFF.

V usage is TRBV6-2 or TRBV6-3 and J usage is TRBJ1-5, with TRBD1 as a possible D gene (5 bases). This CDR3 has 14 amino acids. V lost 4 bases to trimming and J lost 0 bases, with 7 bases between them. Germline V gene sequence: CDR1 MNHEY, CDR2 SVGEGT. The DNA for the CDR3 is TGTGCCAGCAGTTGGGGGGTTAGCAATCAGCCCCAGCATTTT. It yields the protein CASSWGVSNQPQHF.

There are a few counts of this clone. This chain joins TRBV12-5 and TRBJ1-1, with unresolved D. V lost 6 bases, J lost 7 bases, and 21 bases lay in between. The germline V gene has CDR1 LGHNT and CDR2 FRNRAP. The CDR3 totals 15 residues. The CDR3 loop is CASGPGNRESFEAFF. DNA for the CDR3: TGTGCTAGTGGACCAGGTAATCGGGAGAGCTTTGAAGCTTTCTTT.

This chain joins TRBV21-1 and TRBJ1-4; the DNA was not compared with TRBD1, the D call given in the table. TRBV21-1 is shown as a pseudogene. The CDR3 runs to 14 residues. The CDR3, as DNA: TGTGCCAGCAGCAAAGGACAGTATAATGAAAAACTGTTTTTT. Amino acid sequence: CASSKGQYNEKLFF.